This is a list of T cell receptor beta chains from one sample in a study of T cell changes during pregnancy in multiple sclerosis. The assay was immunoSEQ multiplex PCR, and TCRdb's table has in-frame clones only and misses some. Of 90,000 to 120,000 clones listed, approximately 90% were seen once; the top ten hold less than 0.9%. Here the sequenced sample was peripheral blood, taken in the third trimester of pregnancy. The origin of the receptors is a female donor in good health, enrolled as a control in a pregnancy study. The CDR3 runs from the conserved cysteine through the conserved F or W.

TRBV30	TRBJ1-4	CAWSTRGHTPTNEKLFF
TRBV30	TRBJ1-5	CAWTLSNQPQHF
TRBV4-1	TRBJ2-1	CASSQGAGTSGGNEQFF
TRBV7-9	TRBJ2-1	CASSYESWTGNEQFF
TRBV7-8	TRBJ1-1	CASKTRVGTEAFF
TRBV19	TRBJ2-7	CASSTGLDRGGYHYEQYF
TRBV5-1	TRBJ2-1	CASSPGSTSSYNEQFF
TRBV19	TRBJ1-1	CASSIRGTEAFF
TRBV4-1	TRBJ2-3	CASTGLAGGGTDTQYF
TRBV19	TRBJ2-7	CASSPQKGAYEQYF
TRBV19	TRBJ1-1	CASSSAILNTEAFF
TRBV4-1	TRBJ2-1	CASSQEGGRIEQFF
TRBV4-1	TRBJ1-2	CASSQTPGTGGFNGYTF
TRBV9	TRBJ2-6	CASSPRTVLSGANVLTF
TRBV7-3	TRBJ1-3	CASSLSGTGNTIYF
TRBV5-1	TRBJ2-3	CASSSGTGDQYTQYF
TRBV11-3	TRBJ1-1	CASSSRSTVLNTEAFF
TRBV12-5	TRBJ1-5	CASGPPGGNQPQHF
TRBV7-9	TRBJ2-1	CASSKTGTSDYNEQFF
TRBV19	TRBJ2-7	CASSLEGGEQYF
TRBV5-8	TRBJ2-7	CASSLLQGRYEQYF